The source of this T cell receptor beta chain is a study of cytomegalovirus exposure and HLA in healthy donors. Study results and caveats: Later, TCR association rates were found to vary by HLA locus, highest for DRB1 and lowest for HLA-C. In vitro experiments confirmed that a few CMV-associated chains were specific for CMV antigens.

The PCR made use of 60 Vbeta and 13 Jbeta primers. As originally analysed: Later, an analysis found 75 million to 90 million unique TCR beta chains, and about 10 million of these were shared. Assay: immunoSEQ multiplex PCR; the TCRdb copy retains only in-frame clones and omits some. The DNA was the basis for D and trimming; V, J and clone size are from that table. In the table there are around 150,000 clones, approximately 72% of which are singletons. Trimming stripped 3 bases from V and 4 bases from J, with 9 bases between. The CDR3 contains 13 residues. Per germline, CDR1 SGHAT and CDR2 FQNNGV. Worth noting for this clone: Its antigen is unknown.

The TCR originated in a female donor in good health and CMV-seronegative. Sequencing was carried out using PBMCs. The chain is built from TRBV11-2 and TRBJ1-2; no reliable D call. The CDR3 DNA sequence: TGTGCCAGCAGCTTGTCTCTTTCCTATGGCTACACCTTC. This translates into CASSLSLSYGYTF. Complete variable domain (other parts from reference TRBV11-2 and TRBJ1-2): EAGVAQSPRYKIIEKRQSVAFWCNPISGHATLYWYQQILGQGPKLLIQFQNNGVVDDSQLPKDRFSAERLKGVDSTLKIQPAKLEDSAVYLCASSLSLSYGYTFGSGTRLTVV.